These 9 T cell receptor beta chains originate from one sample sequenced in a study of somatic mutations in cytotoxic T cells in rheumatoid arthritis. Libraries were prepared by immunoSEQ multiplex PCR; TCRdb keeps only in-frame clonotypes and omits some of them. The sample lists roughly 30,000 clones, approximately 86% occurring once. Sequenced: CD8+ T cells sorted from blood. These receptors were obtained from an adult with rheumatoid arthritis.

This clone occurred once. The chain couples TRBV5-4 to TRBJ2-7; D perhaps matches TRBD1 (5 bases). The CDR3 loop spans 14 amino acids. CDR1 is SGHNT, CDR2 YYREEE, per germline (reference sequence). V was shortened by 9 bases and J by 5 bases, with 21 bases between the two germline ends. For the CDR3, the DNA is TGTGCCACCACGGTGTCAGGGTCTTCGCACGAGCAGTACTTC. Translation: CATTVSGSSHEQYF.

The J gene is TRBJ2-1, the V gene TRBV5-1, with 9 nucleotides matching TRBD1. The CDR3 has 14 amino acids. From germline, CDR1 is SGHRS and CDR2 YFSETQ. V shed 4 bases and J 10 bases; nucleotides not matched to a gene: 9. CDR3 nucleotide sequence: TGCGCCAGCAGCGTCCGACAGGGGGAATGGGAGCAGTTCTTC. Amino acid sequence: CASSVRQGEWEQFF.

The CDR3 region is CASSPYGGNEQFF. CDR3 nucleotides: TGTGCCAGCAGCCCTTACGGGGGAAATGAGCAGTTCTTC. The chain employs TRBV2 and TRBJ2-1; TRBD2 might be the D (6 bases). This CDR3 has 13 amino acids. Germline V lookup: CDR1 SNHLY, CDR2 FYNNEI. Trimming shortened V by 6 bases and J by 7 bases, and 13 bases separated the two germline ends.

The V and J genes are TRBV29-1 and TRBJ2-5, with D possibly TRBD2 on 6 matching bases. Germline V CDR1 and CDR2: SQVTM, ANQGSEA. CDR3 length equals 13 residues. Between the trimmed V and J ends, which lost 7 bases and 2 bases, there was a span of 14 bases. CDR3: CSGLLAEQETQYF. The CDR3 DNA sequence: TGCAGCGGTTTGTTAGCGGAACAAGAGACCCAGTACTTC.

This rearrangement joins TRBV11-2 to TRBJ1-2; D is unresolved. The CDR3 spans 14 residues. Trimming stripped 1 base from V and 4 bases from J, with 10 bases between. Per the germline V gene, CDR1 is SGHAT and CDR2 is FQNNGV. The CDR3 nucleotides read TGTGCCAGCAGCTTAGTCGCAGATTTCTATGGCTACACCTTC. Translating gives CASSLVADFYGYTF. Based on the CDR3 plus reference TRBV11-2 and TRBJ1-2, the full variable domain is EAGVAQSPRYKIIEKRQSVAFWCNPISGHATLYWYQQILGQGPKLLIQFQNNGVVDDSQLPKDRFSAERLKGVDSTLKIQPAKLEDSAVYLCASSLVADFYGYTFGSGTRLTVV.

Written as DNA, the CDR3 is TGTGCCAGCAGCTTGGGAGGGGATACGCAGTATTTT. The encoded protein is CASSLGGDTQYF. This sequence joins TRBV5-4 and TRBJ2-3; perhaps TRBD2 as D (5 bases). The V end was cut by 0 bases, the J end by 6 bases, with 5 bases between. The CDR3 runs 12 residues. The germline V gene encodes CDR1 SGHNT and CDR2 YYREEE (reference sequence).

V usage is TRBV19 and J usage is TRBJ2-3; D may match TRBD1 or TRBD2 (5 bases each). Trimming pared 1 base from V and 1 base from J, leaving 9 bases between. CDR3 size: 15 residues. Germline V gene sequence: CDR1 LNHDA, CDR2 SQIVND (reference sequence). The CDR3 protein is CASSIGGIRTDTQYF. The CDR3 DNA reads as TGTGCCAGTAGTATAGGGGGGATTCGCACAGATACGCAGTATTTT.

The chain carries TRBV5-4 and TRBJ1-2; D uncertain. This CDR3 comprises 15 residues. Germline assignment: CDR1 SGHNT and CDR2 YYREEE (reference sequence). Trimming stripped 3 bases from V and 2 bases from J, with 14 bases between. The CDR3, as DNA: TGTGCCAGCAGCTCCCCGACTGGTCTAAACTATGGCTACACCTTC. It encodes CASSSPTGLNYGYTF.

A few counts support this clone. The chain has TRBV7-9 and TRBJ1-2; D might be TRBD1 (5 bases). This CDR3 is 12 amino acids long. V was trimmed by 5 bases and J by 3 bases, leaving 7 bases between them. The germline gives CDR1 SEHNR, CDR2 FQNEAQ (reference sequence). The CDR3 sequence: CASSQGDYGYTF. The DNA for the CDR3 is TGTGCCAGCAGCCAGGGAGACTATGGCTACACCTTC.